A selection of T cell receptor beta chains follows, all from one sample in a study of Ad26.COV2.S vaccination and SARS-CoV-2 variants. The protocol was immunoSEQ multiplex PCR, while the TCRdb copy is restricted to in-frame clones and leaves out a portion. The sample holds around 350,000 clones, about 85% seen once. The material sequenced was peripheral blood, taken in a trial of Ad26.COV2.S vaccine versus placebo. The receptors shown here come from a person between 18 and 60 years old who received the Ad26.COV2.S COVID-19 vaccine or a placebo. Each CDR3 is given with its conserved first and last residue. Each record gives: clone size, D gene, J gene, V gene, CDR3 protein, CDR3 DNA. The D gene is left open where the match is weak. A row's size may be missing; if present it is once, few, many or a size class.

>-|-|TRBJ2-2|TRBV5-1
CASSSVGFGTGELFF
TGCGCCAGCAGCTCTGTAGGGTTTGGTACCGGGGAGCTGTTTTTT
>-|-|TRBJ1-1|TRBV19
CASSTTSHGEAFF
TGTGCCAGTAGTACCACCTCCCACGGGGAAGCTTTCTTT
>-|-|TRBJ1-1|TRBV2
CASRADTANTEAFF
TGTGCCAGCAGGGCCGACACGGCGAACACTGAAGCTTTCTTT
>-|-|TRBJ2-7|TRBV5-1
CASSLAPGADHEQYF
TGCGCCAGCAGCTTGGCCCCGGGGGCGGACCACGAGCAGTACTTC
>-|TRBD1|TRBJ2-7|TRBV28
CASSPGQVGTRGSYEQYF
TGTGCCAGCAGTCCGGGACAGGTCGGGACCCGGGGGTCTTACGAGCAGTACTTC
>-|TRBD2|TRBJ2-1|TRBV2
CASSPGTSGGNEQFF
TGTGCCAGCAGTCCCGGGACTAGCGGGGGTAATGAGCAGTTCTTC
>-|TRBD1|TRBJ2-1|TRBV18
CASSPKTGGTYNEQFF
TGTGCCAGCTCACCCAAGACAGGGGGAACATACAATGAGCAGTTCTTC
>-|-|TRBJ1-5|TRBV7-8
CASSPGSYQPQHF
TGTGCCAGCAGTCCCGGTAGCTATCAGCCCCAGCATTTT
>once|-|TRBJ1-1|TRBV6-4
CASSRSAGNEAFF
TGTGCCAGCAGTCGATCGGCGGGGAATGAAGCTTTCTTT
>-|-|TRBJ2-7|TRBV2
CASSDGLIYEQYF
TGTGCCAGCAGTGACGGGCTAATCTACGAGCAGTACTTC
>-|-|TRBJ2-7|TRBV10-3
CAISETSEEQYF
TGTGCCATCAGTGAGACAAGTGAGGAGCAGTACTTC
>-|-|TRBJ2-1|TRBV10-1
CASRWNEQFF
TGCGCCAGCAGGTGGAATGAGCAGTTCTTC
>-|-|TRBJ1-6|TRBV30
CASLLGTNNSPLHF
TGTGCCTCTTTACTCGGGACAAATAATTCACCCCTCCACTTT
>-|-|TRBJ2-1|TRBV10-3
CAISESMNAPVGSSYNEQFF
TGTGCCATCAGTGAGTCGATGAACGCCCCGGTAGGGAGCTCCTACAATGAGCAGTTCTTC
>once|-|TRBJ2-7|TRBV6-5
CASSYPGLPQGEQYF
TGTGCCAGCAGTTACCCGGGACTTCCCCAGGGGGAGCAGTACTTC
>few|TRBD2|TRBJ2-1|TRBV7-8
CASSLGRGGNNEQFF
TGTGCCAGCAGCTTAGGGCGGGGGGGAAACAATGAGCAGTTCTTC
>-|TRBD1|TRBJ2-7|TRBV6-1
CASSERDRGEWSYEQYF
TGTGCCAGCAGTGAAAGGGACAGGGGTGAATGGTCCTACGAGCAGTACTTC
>-|TRBD1|TRBJ2-7|TRBV7-9
CASSFDRGFYEQYF
TGTGCCAGCAGCTTCGACAGGGGGTTCTACGAGCAGTACTTC
>-|-|TRBJ2-7|TRBV5-1
CASSLGGDSYEQYF
TGCGCCAGCAGCTTGGGCGGGGACTCCTACGAGCAGTACTTC
>-|TRBD1|TRBJ2-7|TRBV4-3
CASSQGRTGSFEQYF
TGCGCCAGCAGCCAAGGTCGGACAGGGTCCTTTGAGCAGTACTTC
>-|-|TRBJ1-5|TRBV4-1
CASSQDPSNQPQHF
TGCGCCAGCAGCCAAGATCCTTCAAATCAGCCCCAGCATTTT
>once|-|TRBJ1-1|TRBV6-4
CASRVGGPNTEAFF
TGTGCCAGCAGGGTAGGTGGCCCGAACACTGAAGCTTTCTTT
>-|-|TRBJ2-3|TRBV30
CAWSLGPDTQYF
TGTGCCTGGAGCCTGGGACCAGATACGCAGTATTTT
>-|TRBD1|TRBJ2-2|TRBV5-1
CASSSRQGDTGELFF
TGCGCCAGCAGCTCTAGACAGGGGGACACCGGGGAGCTGTTTTTT
>-|TRBD2|TRBJ2-6|TRBV2
CASSGRASGVRSGANVLTF
TGTGCCAGCAGTGGTCGGGCTAGCGGGGTGCGCTCGGGGGCCAACGTCCTGACTTTC
>-|-|TRBJ2-3|TRBV11-2
CASSLGVGGDTQYF
TGTGCCAGCAGCTTAGGCGTCGGAGGAGATACGCAGTATTTT
>-|-|TRBJ2-1|TRBV7-9
CAANLVYNEQFF
TGTGCCGCCAACCTAGTCTACAATGAGCAGTTCTTC
>-|-|TRBJ2-1|TRBV29-1
CSVVGIRSYNEQFF
TGCAGCGTTGTTGGGATCCGCTCCTACAATGAGCAGTTCTTC
>-|TRBD2|TRBJ2-5|TRBV4-1
CASSQGPSSGQETQYF
TGCGCCAGCAGCCAAGGACCCTCTAGCGGCCAAGAGACCCAGTACTTC
>-|-|TRBJ2-5|TRBV9
CASSVGWGRETQYF
TGTGCCAGCAGCGTAGGTTGGGGGCGGGAGACCCAGTACTTC
>-|TRBD2|TRBJ2-7|TRBV4-3
CASSQGAAGGPYEQYF
TGCGCCAGCAGCCAAGGAGCAGCGGGAGGACCCTACGAGCAGTACTTC
>-|-|TRBJ1-5|TRBV28
CASWARNQPQHF
TGTGCCAGCTGGGCGCGCAATCAGCCCCAGCATTTT
>-|-|TRBJ2-2|TRBV4-3
CASSAEVFTGELFF
TGCGCCAGCAGCGCGGAGGTGTTCACCGGGGAGCTGTTTTTT
>-|TRBD2|TRBJ2-3|TRBV7-2
CASSPQLAGVGTDTQYF
TGTGCCAGCAGCCCGCAACTAGCGGGGGTGGGCACAGATACGCAGTATTTT
>-|TRBD1|TRBJ2-7|TRBV3-1/TRBV3-2
CASSQDSRGLGEQYF
TGTGCCAGCAGCCAAGATTCCAGGGGGTTGGGCGAGCAGTACTTC
>-|TRBD1|TRBJ1-1|TRBV5-1
CASSDGDSALTEAFF
TGCGCCAGCAGCGACGGGGACAGCGCCCTCACTGAAGCTTTCTTT
>-|-|TRBJ2-7|TRBV6-6
CASSSPGQSSYEQYF
TGTGCCAGCAGTTCTCCCGGACAGAGCTCCTACGAGCAGTACTTC
>-|TRBD2|TRBJ2-1|TRBV5-1
CASRSYTGTSGGHEQFF
TGCGCCAGCAGATCTTATACCGGGACTAGCGGGGGCCATGAGCAGTTCTTC
>-|TRBD2|TRBJ2-7|TRBV2
CASSENRSGNEQYF
TGTGCCAGCAGTGAGAATAGAAGCGGGAACGAGCAGTACTTC
>-|TRBD1|TRBJ1-4|TRBV10-2
CASSEQDRGNEKLFF
TGCGCCAGCAGTGAACAGGACAGGGGAAACGAAAAACTGTTTTTT
>-|TRBD2|TRBJ2-5|TRBV6-2/TRBV6-3
CASSDTSGVKTQYF
TGTGCCAGCAGTGATACTAGCGGGGTGAAGACCCAGTACTTC
>-|TRBD1|TRBJ2-7|TRBV5-1
CASSGGQGIHEQYF
TGCGCCAGCAGTGGGGGACAGGGTATCCACGAGCAGTACTTC
>-|-|TRBJ1-4|TRBV7-2
CASSSQAFNEKLFF
TGTGCCAGCAGCTCGCAGGCTTTTAATGAAAAACTGTTTTTT
>-|-|TRBJ2-1|TRBV11-2
CASSLGLWDEQFF
TGTGCCAGCAGCTTAGGATTGTGGGATGAGCAGTTCTTC
>-|TRBD2|TRBJ2-1|TRBV4-1
CASTRLADYNEQFF
TGCGCCAGCACCCGACTAGCGGATTACAATGAGCAGTTCTTC
>-|-|TRBJ2-7|TRBV2
CASSPTWTASGVF
TGTGCCAGCAGTCCCACCTGGACTGCCTCCGGAGTTTTC
>-|TRBD2|TRBJ2-3|TRBV11-3
CASSLDGTSGDTQYF
TGTGCCAGCAGCTTAGACGGGACTAGCGGAGATACGCAGTATTTT
>-|-|TRBJ2-5|TRBV11-2
CASSLEVADPARETQYF
TGTGCCAGCAGCTTAGAAGTCGCGGACCCAGCCAGGGAGACCCAGTACTTC
>many|TRBD1|TRBJ1-2|TRBV19
CASSGDREIYGYTF
TGTGCCAGTAGTGGGGACAGGGAAATCTATGGCTACACCTTC
>few|TRBD1|TRBJ1-2|TRBV19
CASSPLGTGANYGYTF
TGTGCCAGTAGCCCGCTGGGGACAGGGGCTAACTATGGCTACACCTTC
>-|TRBD1|TRBJ2-2|TRBV9
CASSPTTGADTGELFF
TGTGCCAGCAGCCCAACGACAGGGGCGGACACCGGGGAGCTGTTTTTT
>-|-|TRBJ1-5|TRBV6-1
CASSDLGGQPQHF
TGTGCCAGCAGTGATTTGGGGGGTCAGCCCCAGCATTTT
>-|-|TRBJ1-2|TRBV30
CAWGTMRGNYGYTF
TGTGCCTGGGGAACCATGCGGGGAAACTATGGCTACACCTTC
>-|TRBD2|TRBJ2-7|TRBV28
CASSLSLAGGYEQYF
TGTGCCAGCAGTTTATCCCTAGCGGGAGGGTACGAGCAGTACTTC
>-|TRBD1|TRBJ1-2|TRBV7-9
CASSSLDRGKYGYTF
TGTGCCAGCAGCTCGTTGGACAGGGGCAAGTATGGCTACACCTTC